The 12 T cell receptor beta chains below all came from one sample that was sequenced in a study of post-analysis software for immune sequencing data. Study-level points and caveats: Five or six TRBV segments (TRBV5-6, TRBV5-1 and TRBV20-1 among them) occurred more frequently in patients than in controls.

Unique molecular identifiers featured in each of the TCR beta cDNA libraries. TCRdb reprocessed the PCR reads with MiXCR, giving one entry per CDR3 protein. The sample holds roughly 580,000 distinct CDR3 sequences, about 40% seen once. Their specific antigens are unknown. The sample taken for sequencing was blood. All receptors derive from a girl between 5 and 17 years old with multiple sclerosis.

V and J are TRBV6-5 and TRBJ2-7, with 8 bases matching TRBD2. The CDR3 has 17 amino acids. The germline V gene has CDR1 MNHEY and CDR2 SVGAGI. V lost 0 bases, J lost 3 bases, and 10 bases stayed unmatched. The CDR3 nucleotides are TGTGCCAGCAGTTACTCCCTCTTAAGCGGGGGAAACTACGAGCAGTACTTC. It yields the protein CASSYSLLSGGNYEQYF.

The gene calls are TRBV12-3 or TRBV12-4 and TRBJ2-1; 11 bases are shared with TRBD2. The CDR3 is 15 residues long. J gave up 11 bases and V 4 bases, and 10 bases lay outside the gene matches. The CDR3 DNA reads as TGTGCCAGCAGTTCTCTAGCGGGGGGTCCCAACCAGCAGTTCTTC. This translates into CASSSLAGGPNQQFF.

The genes are TRBV29-1 and TRBJ2-1, with TRBD2 as a possible D gene (6 bases). The V end was cut by 1 base, the J end by 8 bases, with 15 bases between. Germline loops: CDR1 SQVTM, CDR2 ANQGSEA. The CDR3 loop spans 14 amino acids. CDR3 loop: CSVEGRNRGDEQFF. The CDR3 nucleotides are TGCAGCGTTGAAGGTAGGAATCGCGGGGATGAGCAGTTCTTC.

This chain uses TRBV14 with TRBJ2-5; TRBD1 matches 9 bases. The DNA end favors TRBJ2-7, so the J call may be wrong. Per the germline V gene, CDR1 is SGHDN and CDR2 is FVKESK. The CDR3 totals 16 residues. DNA of the CDR3: TGTGCCAGCAGCACTCCTCCCGGACAGGGGAAAAACGAGCAGTACTTC. Its protein product is CASSTPPGQGKNEQYF.

This clonotype was seen more than once but under ten times. This chain connects TRBV7-2 to TRBJ2-4; TRBD1 might be the D (5 bases). From germline, CDR1 is SGHTA and CDR2 FQGNSA. The length of the CDR3 is 11 residues. The ends were cut back, 11 bases at V and 8 bases at J, with 13 bases in the middle. This chain's CDR3 is CALKEGDIQYF. In DNA form, the CDR3 reads TGTGCCCTCAAGGAAGGGGACATTCAGTACTTC. Supplemented by reference TRBV7-2 and TRBJ2-4, the full variable domain reads GAGVSQSPSNKVTEKGKDVELRCDPISGHTALYWYRQSLGQGLEFLIYFQGNSAPDKSGLPSDRFSAERTGGSVSTLTIQRTQQEDSAVYLCALKEGDIQYFGAGTRLSVL.

The table lists this clonotype with a few counts. V usage is TRBV12-3 or TRBV12-4 and J usage is TRBJ2-5; 10 nucleotides agree with TRBD2. Losses at the gene ends were 5 bases for V and 5 bases for J; bases not matched to a gene: 11. This CDR3 has 16 amino acids. The DNA for the CDR3 is TGTGCCAGCAGTGCAGGACTAGCGGAAGGGAGGGAGACCCAGTACTTC. It specifies CASSAGLAEGRETQYF.

This chain uses TRBV7-9 with TRBJ1-4; 9 nucleotides match TRBD1. Losses at the gene ends were 5 bases for V and 5 bases for J; bases not matched to a gene: 3. Germline V lookup: CDR1 SEHNR, CDR2 FQNEAQ (reference sequence). This CDR3 is 14 amino acids long. The CDR3 coding sequence is TGTGCCAGCAGCGCGGGACAGGGAAATGAAAAACTGTTTTTT. Its protein product is CASSAGQGNEKLFF.

On this clonotype itself: A junction boundary mismatches the germline segment, possibly from a read error. The V gene is TRBV12-3 or TRBV12-4, the J gene TRBJ2-5; TRBD2 matches at 10 bases. The CDR3 runs 14 residues. CDR3 amino acids: CASSNLAGEEAQYF. Here the CDR3 DNA reads TGTGCCAGCAGTAACCTAGCGGGAGAAGAGGCCCAGTACTTC.

This chain joins TRBV5-1 and TRBJ2-7; D is unresolved. CDR3 length equals 14 residues. Germline CDR1 SGHRS, CDR2 YFSETQ. Trimming took off 0 bases at V and 2 bases at J, with 9 bases between the two ends. The CDR3 region is CASSLGRQAYEQYF. The CDR3 DNA is TGCGCCAGCAGCTTGGGAAGGCAAGCCTACGAGCAGTACTTC.

This clonotype was found once. The chain has TRBV5-1 and TRBJ2-3; 15 nucleotides line up with TRBD2. The CDR3 length is 16 residues. Looked up from germline, CDR1 is SGHRS and CDR2 is YFSETQ. V trimming: 3 bases; J trimming: 6 bases; junction bases outside the gene matches: 5. The CDR3 bases are TGCGCCAGCAGCTCGGGACTAGCGGGAGGAGGGGATACGCAGTATTTT. Protein: CASSSGLAGGGDTQYF.

This clonotype has just a few counts. The chain combines TRBV6-5 with TRBJ1-4; TRBD1 is a possible D gene (6 bases). The CDR3 contains 13 residues. Germline V gene data show CDR1 as MNHEY and CDR2 as SVGAGI. With 5 bases removed from V and 7 bases from J, the gap between germline ends came to 11 bases. The CDR3 loop is CASSRGAREKLFF. CDR3 in DNA: TGTGCCAGCAGTCGGGGGGCGCGTGAAAAACTGTTTTTT.

The CDR3 region is CASSQGAGELDEQFF. The CDR3 bases are TGTGCCAGCAGCCAAGGGGCGGGAGAATTAGATGAGCAGTTCTTC. The chain couples TRBV3-1 to TRBJ2-1; TRBD2 agrees at 7 bases. This CDR3 is 15 amino acids long. Germline CDR1 and CDR2: LGHDT and YNNKEL (reference sequence). V was clipped by 1 base and J by 8 bases; unmatched bases: 8.